The clone carrying this T cell receptor beta chain was seen only a few times. The antigen remains unidentified. CDR1 is SQVTM, CDR2 ANQGSEA, per germline. This CDR3 is 12 amino acids long. V shed 7 bases, J shed 6 bases, and the junction held 6 bases outside the gene matches. The data were taken from a study of naive and memory T cell subsets. An equimolar mix of two oligonucleotides served as the beta constant-region primer for TRBC1 and TRBC2. The ligated cDNA underwent four PCR rounds using SP2 and nested alpha and beta constant-region primers. The cDNA 3' end received a ligated single-stranded oligonucleotide carrying the SP2 primer and a 12-nucleotide UMI. TCRdb reprocessed the UMI-ligation and nested PCR reads via MiXCR and lists one record per CDR3 protein. The table shows 150,000 or so distinct CDR3 sequences, with approximately 22% occurring only once. Study findings and constraints: RNA-based TCR counts may shift with T cell activation and differentiation. There was no ground truth to check naive and memory subset results. In naive cells, over 95% of TCR sequences were seen only once. Possibly reflecting memory cells re-expressing CD45RA, a few larger clonotypes occurred in naive repertoires, especially CD8.

The genes are TRBV29-1 and TRBJ2-7; 10 bases fit TRBD2. This receptor was taken from a human donor in good health. Sequenced material: naive CD4+ T cells from blood. This chain's CDR3 is CSAQREGPEQYF. The DNA for the CDR3 is TGCAGCGCTCAGCGGGAGGGCCCCGAGCAGTACTTC.